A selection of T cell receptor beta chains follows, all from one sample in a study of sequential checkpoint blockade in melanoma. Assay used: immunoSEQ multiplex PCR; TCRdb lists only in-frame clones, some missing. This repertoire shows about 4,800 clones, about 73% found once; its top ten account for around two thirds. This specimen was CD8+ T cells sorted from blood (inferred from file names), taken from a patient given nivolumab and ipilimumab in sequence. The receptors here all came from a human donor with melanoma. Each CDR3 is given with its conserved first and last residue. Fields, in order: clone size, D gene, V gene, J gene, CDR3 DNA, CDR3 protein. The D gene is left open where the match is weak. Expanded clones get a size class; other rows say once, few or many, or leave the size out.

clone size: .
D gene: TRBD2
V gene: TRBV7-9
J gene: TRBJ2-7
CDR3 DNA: TGTGCCAGCAGCTTAGGCCCTAGCGGGGGCTACGAGCAGTACTTC
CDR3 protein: CASSLGPSGGYEQYF

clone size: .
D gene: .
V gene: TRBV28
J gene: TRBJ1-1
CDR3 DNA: TGTGCCAGCAGTTTAGGCCAGGCTTACATGAACACTGAAGCTTTCTTT
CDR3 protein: CASSLGQAYMNTEAFF

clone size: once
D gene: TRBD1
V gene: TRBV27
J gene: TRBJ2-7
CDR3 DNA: TGTGCCAGCAGTCTTGGGACAGGGGTCTCCCACGAGCAGTACTTC
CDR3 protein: CASSLGTGVSHEQYF

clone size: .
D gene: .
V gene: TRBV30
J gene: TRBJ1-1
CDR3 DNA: TGTGCCTGGGACCGGACAGAAGGCACTGAAGCTTTCTTT
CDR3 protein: CAWDRTEGTEAFF

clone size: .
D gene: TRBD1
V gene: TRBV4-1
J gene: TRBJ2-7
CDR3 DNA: TGCGCCAGCAGCCAAGTCCCGACAGGGGCCCAGCTCCACGAGCAGTACTTC
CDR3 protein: CASSQVPTGAQLHEQYF

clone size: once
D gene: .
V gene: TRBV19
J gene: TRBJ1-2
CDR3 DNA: TGTGCCACCTCCCCGGGCGGGGTTGGGGGCTACACCTTC
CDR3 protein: CATSPGGVGGYTF

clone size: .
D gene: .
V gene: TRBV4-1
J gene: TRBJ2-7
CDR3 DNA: TGCGCCAGCAGCTCAACGGGGTACGAGCAGTACTTC
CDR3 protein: CASSSTGYEQYF

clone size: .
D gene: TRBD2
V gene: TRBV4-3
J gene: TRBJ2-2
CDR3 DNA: TGCGCCAGCAGCCAAGATTGGGGAAGCGGGGGAACCGGGGAGCTGTTTTTT
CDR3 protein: CASSQDWGSGGTGELFF

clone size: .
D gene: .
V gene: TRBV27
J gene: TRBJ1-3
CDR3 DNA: TGTGCCACCCCCCACCGAAAGATACGGTCTGGAAACACCATATATTTT
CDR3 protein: CATPHRKIRSGNTIYF

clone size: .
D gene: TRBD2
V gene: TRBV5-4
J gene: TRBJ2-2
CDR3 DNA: TGTGCCAGCAGCTTTAGCGGGAATTACACCGGGGAGCTGTTTTTT
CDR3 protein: CASSFSGNYTGELFF

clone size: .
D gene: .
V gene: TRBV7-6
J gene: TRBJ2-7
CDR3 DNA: TGTGCCAGCAGCGCCCCGGGACTCTCCTACGAGCAGTACTTC
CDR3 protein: CASSAPGLSYEQYF

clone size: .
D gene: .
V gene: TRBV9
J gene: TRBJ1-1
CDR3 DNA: TGTGCCAGCAGCGGCGGGTCTGAAGCTTTCTTT
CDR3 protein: CASSGGSEAFF

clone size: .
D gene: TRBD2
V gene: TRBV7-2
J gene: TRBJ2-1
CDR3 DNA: TGTGCCAGCAGCTGGGGGACTAGCGGGATTTGGCAGTTCTTC
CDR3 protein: CASSWGTSGIWQFF

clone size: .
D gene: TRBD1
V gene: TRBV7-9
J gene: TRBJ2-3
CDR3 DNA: TGTGCCAGCAGCCCCGGACAGGGGTCGTCCGCAGATACGCAGTATTTT
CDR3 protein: CASSPGQGSSADTQYF

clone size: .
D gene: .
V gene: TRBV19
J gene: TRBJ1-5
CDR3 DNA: TGTGCCAGTAGTAGGACAACCCATAGCAATCAGCCCCAGCATTTT
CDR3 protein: CASSRTTHSNQPQHF

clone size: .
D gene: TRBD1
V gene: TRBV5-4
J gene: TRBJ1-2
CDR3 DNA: TGTGCCAGCAGCGGGGGGACAGACCCCTATGGCTACACCTTC
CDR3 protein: CASSGGTDPYGYTF

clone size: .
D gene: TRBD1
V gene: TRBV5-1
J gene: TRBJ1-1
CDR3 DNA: TGCGCCAGCAGCTTGGAACCGGGACAGGACCCTAGGACTGAAGCTTTCTTT
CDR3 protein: CASSLEPGQDPRTEAFF

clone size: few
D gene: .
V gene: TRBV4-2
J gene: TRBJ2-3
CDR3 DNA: TGTGCCAGCAGCCAAGAGGGTCCGGGAGAGGCAGATACGCAGTATTTT
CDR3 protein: CASSQEGPGEADTQYF

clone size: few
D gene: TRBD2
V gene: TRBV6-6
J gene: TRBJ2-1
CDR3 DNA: TGTGCCAGCACCAACCCCGGGACTAGCATAGACAATGAGCAGTTCTTC
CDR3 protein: CASTNPGTSIDNEQFF

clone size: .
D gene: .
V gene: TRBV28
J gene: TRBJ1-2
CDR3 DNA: TGTGCCAGCAGTTTAGATCCCGGGTCGGACTACACCTTC
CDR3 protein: CASSLDPGSDYTF

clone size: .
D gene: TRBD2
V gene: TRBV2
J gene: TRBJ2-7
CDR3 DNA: TGTGCCAGCAGTGATGGGCGGGAGACCTACGAGCAGTACTTC
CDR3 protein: CASSDGRETYEQYF

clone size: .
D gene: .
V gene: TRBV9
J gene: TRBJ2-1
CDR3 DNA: TGTGCCAGCAGCGATAAAGACTTTATCAATGAGCAGTTCTTC
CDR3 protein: CASSDKDFINEQFF

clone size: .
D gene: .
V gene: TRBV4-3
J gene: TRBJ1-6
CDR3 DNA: TGCGCCAGCAGCCAAGCTACGGGTTTTAATTCACCCCTCCACTTT
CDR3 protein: CASSQATGFNSPLHF

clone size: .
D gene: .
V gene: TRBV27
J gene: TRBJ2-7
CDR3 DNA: TGTGCCAGCAGTTTATCGGTCGGCTACGAGCAGTACTTC
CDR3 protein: CASSLSVGYEQYF

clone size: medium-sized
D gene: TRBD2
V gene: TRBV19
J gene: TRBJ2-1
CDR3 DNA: TGTGCCAGTAGTCCGGGGACTAGCGCCCTCTGGTACAATGAGCAGTTCTTC
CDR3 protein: CASSPGTSALWYNEQFF

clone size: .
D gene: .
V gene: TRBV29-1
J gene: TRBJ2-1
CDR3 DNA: TGCAGCGTTCAAGCGGCACTCCTGGAGGGCAATGAGCAGTTCTTC
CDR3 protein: CSVQAALLEGNEQFF

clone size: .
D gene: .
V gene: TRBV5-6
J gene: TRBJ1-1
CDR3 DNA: TGTGCCAGCAGCTACGGTCCCGAAGCTTTCTTT
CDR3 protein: CASSYGPEAFF

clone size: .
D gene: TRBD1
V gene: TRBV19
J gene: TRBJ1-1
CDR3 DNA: TGTGCCAGTAGTCCCGGGACAGCTGAAGCTTTCTTT
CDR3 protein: CASSPGTAEAFF

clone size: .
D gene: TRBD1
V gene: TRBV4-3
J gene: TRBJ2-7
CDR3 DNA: TGCGCCAGCAGCCTAGGACAGGGGGGATCCTACGAGCAGTACTTC
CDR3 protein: CASSLGQGGSYEQYF

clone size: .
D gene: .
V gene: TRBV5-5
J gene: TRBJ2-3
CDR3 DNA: TGTGCCAGCAGCTTGGATTATAGAAGCACAGATACGCAGTATTTT
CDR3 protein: CASSLDYRSTDTQYF

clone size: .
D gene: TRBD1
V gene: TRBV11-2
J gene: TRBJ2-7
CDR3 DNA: TGTGCCAGCAGCTTAGGCCAGGGGGCGGCCGAGCAGTACTTC
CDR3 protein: CASSLGQGAAEQYF

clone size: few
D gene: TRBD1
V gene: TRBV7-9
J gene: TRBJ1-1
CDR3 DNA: TGCGCCAGCAGCCAAGATTTCGCAGGGGGCTTTACTGAAGCTTTCTTT
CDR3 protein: CASSQDFAGGFTEAFF

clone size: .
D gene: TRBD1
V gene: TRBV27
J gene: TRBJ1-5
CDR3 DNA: TGTGCCAGCAGTCCCAACCCCTGGGACAGGGAGCTTTACAATCAGCCCCAGCATTTT
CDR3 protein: CASSPNPWDRELYNQPQHF

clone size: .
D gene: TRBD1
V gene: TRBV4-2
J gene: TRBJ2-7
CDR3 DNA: TGTGCCAGCAGCCAAGATCCCGGGACAGCTCCCTACGAGCAGTACTTC
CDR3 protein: CASSQDPGTAPYEQYF

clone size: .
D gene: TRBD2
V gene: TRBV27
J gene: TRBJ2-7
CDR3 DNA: TGTGCCAGCAGTAAACTAGCGGGAGGATATTACGAGCAGTACTTC
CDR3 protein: CASSKLAGGYYEQYF

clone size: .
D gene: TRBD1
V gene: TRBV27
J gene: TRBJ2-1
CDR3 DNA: TGTGCCAGCAGTGATCGGGACAGGAAAGGGGATGAGCAGTTCTTC
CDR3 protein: CASSDRDRKGDEQFF

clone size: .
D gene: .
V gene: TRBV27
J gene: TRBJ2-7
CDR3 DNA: TGTGCCAGCAGTCTCGTACCCAGGGGTGCCTACGAGCAGTACTTC
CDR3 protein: CASSLVPRGAYEQYF

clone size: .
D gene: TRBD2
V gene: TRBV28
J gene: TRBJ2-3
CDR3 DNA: TGTGCCAGCAGTTCCACCGGACTAGCGGGAGAACAAGATACGCAGTATTTT
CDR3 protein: CASSSTGLAGEQDTQYF

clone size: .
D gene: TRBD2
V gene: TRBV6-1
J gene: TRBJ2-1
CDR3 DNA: TGTGCCAGCAGTGAAACGGTTAGCGGGAGGAACTACAATGAGCAGTTCTTC
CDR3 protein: CASSETVSGRNYNEQFF

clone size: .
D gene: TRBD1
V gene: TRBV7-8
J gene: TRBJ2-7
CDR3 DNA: TGTGCCAGCAGCTCCCCGGAACAGGGGGCAAACGAGCAGTACTTC
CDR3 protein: CASSSPEQGANEQYF

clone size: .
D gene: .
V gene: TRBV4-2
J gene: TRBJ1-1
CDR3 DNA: TGTGCCAGCAGGGACAGCATGAACACTGAAGCTTTCTTT
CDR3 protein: CASRDSMNTEAFF

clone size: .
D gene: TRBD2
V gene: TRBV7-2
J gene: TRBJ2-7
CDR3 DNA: TGTGCCAGCAGCCCCGGGGGGGGGCGCTTCGACCACGAGCAGTACTTC
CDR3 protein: CASSPGGGRFDHEQYF

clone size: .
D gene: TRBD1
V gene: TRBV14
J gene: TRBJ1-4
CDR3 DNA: TGTGCCAGCAGCCAGCTAGAGACAGGGGAAGAAAAACTGTTTTTT
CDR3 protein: CASSQLETGEEKLFF

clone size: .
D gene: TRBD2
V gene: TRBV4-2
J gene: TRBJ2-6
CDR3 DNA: TGTGCCAGCAGCTCTGAGGGCAGCGGGGGGTCAGGGGCCAACGTCCTGACTTTC
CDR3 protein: CASSSEGSGGSGANVLTF

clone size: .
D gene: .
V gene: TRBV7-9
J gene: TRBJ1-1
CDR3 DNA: TGTGCCAGCAGCTTAGCGGCGGGGATTGGCGCTGAAGCTTTCTTT
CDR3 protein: CASSLAAGIGAEAFF

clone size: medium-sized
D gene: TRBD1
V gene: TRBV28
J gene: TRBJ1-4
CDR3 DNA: TGTGCCAGCAGTCCCCAACAGGGGCCAGGACCTAATGAAAAACTGTTTTTT
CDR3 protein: CASSPQQGPGPNEKLFF

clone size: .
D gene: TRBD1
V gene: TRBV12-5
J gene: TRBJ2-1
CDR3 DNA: TGTGCTAGTGGATCGGACAGGCTGTACAATGAGCAGTTCTTC
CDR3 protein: CASGSDRLYNEQFF

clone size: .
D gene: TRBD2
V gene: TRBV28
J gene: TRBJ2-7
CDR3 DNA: TGTGCCAGCAGTCCCTCAGCGGGGGAGTCCTACGAGCAGTACTTC
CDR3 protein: CASSPSAGESYEQYF

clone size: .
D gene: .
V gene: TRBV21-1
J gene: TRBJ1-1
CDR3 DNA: TGTGCCAGCAGTCGAAACCTAGCTACAATTCGCACTGAAGCTTTCTTT
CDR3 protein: CASSRNLATIRTEAFF

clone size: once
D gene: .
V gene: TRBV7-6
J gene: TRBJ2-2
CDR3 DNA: TGTGCCAGCAGCCCCATAGGGACACCCAGCACCGGGGAGCTGTTTTTT
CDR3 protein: CASSPIGTPSTGELFF

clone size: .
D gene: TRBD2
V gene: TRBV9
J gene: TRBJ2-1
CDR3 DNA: TGTGCCAGCAGCGTAGTAGCGGGAGGGCCCAATGAGCAGTTCTTC
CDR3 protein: CASSVVAGGPNEQFF

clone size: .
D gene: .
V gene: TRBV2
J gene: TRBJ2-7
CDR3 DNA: TGTGCCACACAAGGCGGGGTTTATGAGCAGTACTTC
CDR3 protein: CATQGGVYEQYF

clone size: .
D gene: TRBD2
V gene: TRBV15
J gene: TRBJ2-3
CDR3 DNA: TGTGCCACCAGCAGAGATCGGGGGGGAATCTTCACAGATACGCAGTATTTT
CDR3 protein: CATSRDRGGIFTDTQYF

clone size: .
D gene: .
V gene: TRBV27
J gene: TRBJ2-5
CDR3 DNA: TGTGCCAGCAGTCACAATAGCCCGGGGTACCAAGAGACCCAGTACTTC
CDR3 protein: CASSHNSPGYQETQYF

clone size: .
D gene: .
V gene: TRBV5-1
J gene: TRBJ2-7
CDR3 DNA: TGCGCCAGCAGCTGGACGGACAGTGAGGACGAGCAGTACTTC
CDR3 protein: CASSWTDSEDEQYF

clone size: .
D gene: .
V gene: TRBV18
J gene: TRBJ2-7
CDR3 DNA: TGTGCCAGCTCACCAATTGAGCGAAAGGGAGACTACGAGCAGTACTTC
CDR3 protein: CASSPIERKGDYEQYF

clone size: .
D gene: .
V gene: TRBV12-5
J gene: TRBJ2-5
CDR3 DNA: TGTGCTAGTGCCCGAGAGACCCAGTACTTC
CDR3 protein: CASARETQYF

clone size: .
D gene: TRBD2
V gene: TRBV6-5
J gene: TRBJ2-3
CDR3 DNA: TGTGCCAGCAGTCACCCGGGACTACCGGATACGCAGTATTTT
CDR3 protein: CASSHPGLPDTQYF

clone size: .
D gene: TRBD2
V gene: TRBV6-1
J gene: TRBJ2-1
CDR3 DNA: TGTGCCAGCAGTGAGGGACTAGCGGTATCCGAAGAGCAGTTCTTC
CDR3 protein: CASSEGLAVSEEQFF

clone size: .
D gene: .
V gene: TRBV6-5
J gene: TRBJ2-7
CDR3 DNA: TGTGCCAGCAGTTACGCAGGGGAATCCTACGAGCAGTACTTC
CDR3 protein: CASSYAGESYEQYF